This TCR beta chain was recorded in a study of OX40 agonist ivuxolimab in advanced cancers. About the research overall: Previous treatment with anti-PD-1, anti-PD-L1 or anti-CTLA-4 therapy was allowed; about 44% had received some. Partial responses were seen in three patients, one with hepatocellular carcinoma and two with cutaneous melanoma.

Profiled with immunoSEQ multiplex PCR; TCRdb holds only in-frame clones, not every one. The profile covers 110,000 or so clones, with approximately 90% appearing a single time and around 0.61% taken by the ten largest. Study outcomes and limitations: Both blood CD4+ and CD8+ T cells showed clonal growth by week 6 at 0.1 to 3.0 mg/kg.

The CDR3 has 13 amino acids. Germline V lookup: CDR1 SGHDN, CDR2 FVKESK. Deletions cut 1 base from V and 5 bases from J, with 8 bases between. Worth noting for this clone: No antigen is known for it.

The receptor was isolated from an adult with an advanced solid tumor such as melanoma, head and neck, liver or kidney cancer. V is TRBV14 and J is TRBJ1-1; D gene uncertain. Material: CD4+ or CD8+ T cells sorted from blood, obtained in a trial of the OX40 agonist ivuxolimab. As DNA, the CDR3 is TGTGCCAGCAGCCAAGGGTCTCGGACTGAAGCTTTCTTT. Protein sequence: CASSQGSRTEAFF. The whole variable domain, remainder taken from reference TRBV14 and TRBJ1-1, is EAGVTQFPSHSVIEKGQTVTLRCDPISGHDNLYWYRRVMGKEIKFLLHFVKESKQDESGMPNNRFLAERTGGTYSTLKVQPAELEDSGVYFCASSQGSRTEAFFGQGTRLTVV.